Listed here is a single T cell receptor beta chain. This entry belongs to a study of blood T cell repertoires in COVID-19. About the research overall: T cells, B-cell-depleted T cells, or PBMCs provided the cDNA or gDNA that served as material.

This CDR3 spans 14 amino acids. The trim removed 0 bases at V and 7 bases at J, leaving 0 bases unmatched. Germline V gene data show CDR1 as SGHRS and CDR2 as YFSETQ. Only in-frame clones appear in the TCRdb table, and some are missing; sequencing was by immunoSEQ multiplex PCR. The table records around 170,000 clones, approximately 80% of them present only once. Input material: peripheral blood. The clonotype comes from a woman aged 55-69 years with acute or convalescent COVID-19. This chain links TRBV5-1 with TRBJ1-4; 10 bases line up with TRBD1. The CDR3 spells CASSLGTGGEKLFF. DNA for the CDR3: TGCGCCAGCAGCTTGGGGACAGGGGGTGAAAAACTGTTTTTT.